Detailed here is one T cell receptor beta chain. Antigen unknown. The table came from immunoSEQ multiplex PCR; TCRdb's copy has only in-frame clones and leaves some out. The sample has over 100,000 clones, about 81% seen once. This sample is drawn from a study of T cell clones after liver transplantation. Across the whole study: Tolerant meant at least one year fully off immunosuppression without liver enzymes above twice normal. Samples came pre-transplant, pre-randomization before withdrawal, and post-randomization after withdrawal ended.

Study results and limitations: Low donor cell numbers restricted donor-reactive repertoire measurement in a couple of subjects. Migration into the graft, not deletion, may explain lost graft donor-reactive T cells.

The CDR3 length is 15 residues. V lost 2 bases, J lost 1 base, and 11 bases lay in between. Germline lookup yields CDR1 MNHEY and CDR2 SVGAGI. Sequenced material: CD4+ T cells from blood, taken before liver transplant. The chain uses TRBV6-5 and TRBJ1-1, with D possibly being TRBD1 (6 bases). The TCR comes from a human donor who received a liver transplant. The CDR3 spells CASSYPGVENTEAFF. In DNA form, the CDR3 reads TGTGCCAGCAGTTACCCAGGGGTGGAGAACACTGAAGCTTTCTTT.